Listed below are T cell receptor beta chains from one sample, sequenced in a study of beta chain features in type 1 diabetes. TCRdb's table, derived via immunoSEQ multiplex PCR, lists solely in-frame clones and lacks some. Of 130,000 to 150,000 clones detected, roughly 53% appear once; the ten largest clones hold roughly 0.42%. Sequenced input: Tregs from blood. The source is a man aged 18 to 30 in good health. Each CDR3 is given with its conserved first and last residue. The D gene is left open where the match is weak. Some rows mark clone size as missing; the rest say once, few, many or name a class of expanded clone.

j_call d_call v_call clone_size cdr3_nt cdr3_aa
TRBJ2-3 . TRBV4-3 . TGCGCCAGCAGCACCCGAGGAGCGGTAACGCAGTATTTT CASSTRGAVTQYF
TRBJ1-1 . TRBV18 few TGTGCCAGCTCACCCAGGACAGTCCCTGAAGCTTTCTTT CASSPRTVPEAFF
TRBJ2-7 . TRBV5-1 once TGCGCCAGCAGCCCCCTCCCAGGGGTAAGCTACGAGCAGTACTTC CASSPLPGVSYEQYF
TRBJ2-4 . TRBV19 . TGTGCCAGTAGTATTACAGGGTGGGCGGCCAAAAACATTCAGTACTTC CASSITGWAAKNIQYF
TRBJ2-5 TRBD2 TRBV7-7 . TGTGCTAGCAGCCCTCAAATAGCGGGAGGAGGGACCCAGTACTTC CASSPQIAGGGTQYF
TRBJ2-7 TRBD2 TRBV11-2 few TGTGCCAGCAGCTTGGGGGGGAGTTCTAACTACGAGCAGTACTTC CASSLGGSSNYEQYF
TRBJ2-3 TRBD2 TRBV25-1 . TGTGCCAGCACCTACGGGGGGTCTAGCACAGATACGCAGTATTTT CASTYGGSSTDTQYF
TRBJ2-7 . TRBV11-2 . TGTGCCAGCAGCTTAGGAGGAGGGACCGAGCAGTACTTC CASSLGGGTEQYF
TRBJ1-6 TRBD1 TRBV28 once TGTGCCACCCCGGGACAGGGAGGCTCACCCCTCCACTTT CATPGQGGSPLHF
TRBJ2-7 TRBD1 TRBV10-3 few TGTGCCATCAGTGACCCCGGGACAGGCGAAACCTACGAGCAGTACTTC CAISDPGTGETYEQYF
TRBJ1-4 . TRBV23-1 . TGCGCCAGCAGTCTAAGGGGGGAGGGTCCTAATGAAAAACTGTTTTTT CASSLRGEGPNEKLFF
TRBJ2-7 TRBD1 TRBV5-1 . TGCGCCAGCAGCTTGCAGACAGGGGGGTATGTTAAATACGAGCAGTACTTC CASSLQTGGYVKYEQYF
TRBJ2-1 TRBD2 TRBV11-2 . TGTGCCAGCAGCTTAGAGCGGGGGACTAGCGGGAGAAGGTCCTACAATGAGCAGTTCTTC CASSLERGTSGRRSYNEQFF
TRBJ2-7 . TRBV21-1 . TGTGCCAGCAGCCTTCCCCAGGAGGACTACGAGCAGTACTTC CASSLPQEDYEQYF
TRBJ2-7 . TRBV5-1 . TGCGCCAGCAGCTTGGCAACAGGGAGTTACGACGAGCAGTACTTC CASSLATGSYDEQYF
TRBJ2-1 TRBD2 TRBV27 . TGTGCCAGCAGTTTTATATATGGGCCGGGAGGAACCTACAATGAGCAGTTCTTC CASSFIYGPGGTYNEQFF
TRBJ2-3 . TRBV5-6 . TGTGCCAGCAGCCTGGTCGGGGTCACAGATACGCAGTATTTT CASSLVGVTDTQYF
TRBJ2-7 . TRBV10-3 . TGTGCCATCAGTGGGGTACAGGGTGACTACGAGCAGTACTTC CAISGVQGDYEQYF
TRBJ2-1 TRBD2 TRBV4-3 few TGCGCCAGCAGCCCCTACGCGGGGGGGCCTCGGAATGAGCAGTTCTTC CASSPYAGGPRNEQFF
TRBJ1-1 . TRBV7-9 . TGTGCCAGCAGCGAACAGGGAGGGCAGACTGAAGCTTTCTTT CASSEQGGQTEAFF
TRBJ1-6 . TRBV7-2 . TGTGCCAGCAGCTTAGAGTCCCATCCAGGGTCACCCCTCCACTTT CASSLESHPGSPLHF
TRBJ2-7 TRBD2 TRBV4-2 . TGTGCCAGCAGCCAAAGACTAGCGGCTTCCTACGAGCAGTACTTC CASSQRLAASYEQYF
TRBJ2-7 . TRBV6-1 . TGTGCCAGCAGTGAAAGGAGGAAGGGGGCCTACGAGCAGTACTTC CASSERRKGAYEQYF
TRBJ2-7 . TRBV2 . TGTGCCAGCAGTGCTTCCTACGAGCAGTACTTC CASSASYEQYF
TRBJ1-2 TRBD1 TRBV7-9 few TGTGCCAGCAGCTACACAGGGGTCTATGGCTACACCTTC CASSYTGVYGYTF
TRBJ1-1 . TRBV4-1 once TGCGCCAGCAGCCAAGAACCGGGAACAAGAACTGAAGCTTTCTTT CASSQEPGTRTEAFF
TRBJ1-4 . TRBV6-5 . TGTGCCAGCAGTTACTTTAGGGAGACCGTCGGAAAACTGTTTTTT CASSYFRETVGKLFF
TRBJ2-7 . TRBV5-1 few TGCGCCAGCAGCTTTCAGGGGGGCTTGGGCGAGCAGTACTTC CASSFQGGLGEQYF
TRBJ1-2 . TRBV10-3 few TGTGCCATCAGTGCGGGGAGGGCAGTAACTAACTATGGCTACACCTTC CAISAGRAVTNYGYTF
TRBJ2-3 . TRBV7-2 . TGTGCCAGCAGTCGCCACCCAGGGGGCACAGATACGCAGTATTTT CASSRHPGGTDTQYF
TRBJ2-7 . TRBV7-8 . TGTGCCAGCAGCCTAGGCCGGGCAGGGTCGGACGAGCAGTACTTC CASSLGRAGSDEQYF
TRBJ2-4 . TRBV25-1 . TGTGCCAGCCGGGGAGTCAAAAACATTCAGTACTTC CASRGVKNIQYF
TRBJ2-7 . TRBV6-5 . TGTGCCAGCAGTTACGGGCAGGGCCACGAGCAGTACTTC CASSYGQGHEQYF